Detailed here is one TCR beta chain. The antigen remains undetermined. The ends were cut back, 3 bases at V and 5 bases at J, with 13 bases in the middle. This CDR3 has 14 residues. Germline V lookup: CDR1 SEHNR, CDR2 FQNEAQ (reference sequence). The sample's time point: baseline, week 1 (first vaccination visit). Treatment of the sample: pre-vaccination baseline after standard-of-care therapy. The sample is drawn from a study of a mutant IDH1 vaccine in newly diagnosed glioma. Study-wide results and caveats: Altogether, 85% to 95% of patients exhibited vaccine-induced immune responses.

The assay was immunoSEQ multiplex PCR, and TCRdb's table has in-frame clones only and misses some. The sample includes 60,000 to 85,000 clones, 79% of them seen just once. Sequencing was performed on PBMCs, taken from a glioma patient treated with radiotherapy, temozolomide or both. The sequence came from a middle-aged man with glioma. The chain employs TRBV7-9 and TRBJ1-1, with no clear D. The DNA of the CDR3 is TGTGCCAGCAGCTTCGAGCTCCCGGGGACTGAAGCTTTCTTT. Its translation: CASSFELPGTEAFF.